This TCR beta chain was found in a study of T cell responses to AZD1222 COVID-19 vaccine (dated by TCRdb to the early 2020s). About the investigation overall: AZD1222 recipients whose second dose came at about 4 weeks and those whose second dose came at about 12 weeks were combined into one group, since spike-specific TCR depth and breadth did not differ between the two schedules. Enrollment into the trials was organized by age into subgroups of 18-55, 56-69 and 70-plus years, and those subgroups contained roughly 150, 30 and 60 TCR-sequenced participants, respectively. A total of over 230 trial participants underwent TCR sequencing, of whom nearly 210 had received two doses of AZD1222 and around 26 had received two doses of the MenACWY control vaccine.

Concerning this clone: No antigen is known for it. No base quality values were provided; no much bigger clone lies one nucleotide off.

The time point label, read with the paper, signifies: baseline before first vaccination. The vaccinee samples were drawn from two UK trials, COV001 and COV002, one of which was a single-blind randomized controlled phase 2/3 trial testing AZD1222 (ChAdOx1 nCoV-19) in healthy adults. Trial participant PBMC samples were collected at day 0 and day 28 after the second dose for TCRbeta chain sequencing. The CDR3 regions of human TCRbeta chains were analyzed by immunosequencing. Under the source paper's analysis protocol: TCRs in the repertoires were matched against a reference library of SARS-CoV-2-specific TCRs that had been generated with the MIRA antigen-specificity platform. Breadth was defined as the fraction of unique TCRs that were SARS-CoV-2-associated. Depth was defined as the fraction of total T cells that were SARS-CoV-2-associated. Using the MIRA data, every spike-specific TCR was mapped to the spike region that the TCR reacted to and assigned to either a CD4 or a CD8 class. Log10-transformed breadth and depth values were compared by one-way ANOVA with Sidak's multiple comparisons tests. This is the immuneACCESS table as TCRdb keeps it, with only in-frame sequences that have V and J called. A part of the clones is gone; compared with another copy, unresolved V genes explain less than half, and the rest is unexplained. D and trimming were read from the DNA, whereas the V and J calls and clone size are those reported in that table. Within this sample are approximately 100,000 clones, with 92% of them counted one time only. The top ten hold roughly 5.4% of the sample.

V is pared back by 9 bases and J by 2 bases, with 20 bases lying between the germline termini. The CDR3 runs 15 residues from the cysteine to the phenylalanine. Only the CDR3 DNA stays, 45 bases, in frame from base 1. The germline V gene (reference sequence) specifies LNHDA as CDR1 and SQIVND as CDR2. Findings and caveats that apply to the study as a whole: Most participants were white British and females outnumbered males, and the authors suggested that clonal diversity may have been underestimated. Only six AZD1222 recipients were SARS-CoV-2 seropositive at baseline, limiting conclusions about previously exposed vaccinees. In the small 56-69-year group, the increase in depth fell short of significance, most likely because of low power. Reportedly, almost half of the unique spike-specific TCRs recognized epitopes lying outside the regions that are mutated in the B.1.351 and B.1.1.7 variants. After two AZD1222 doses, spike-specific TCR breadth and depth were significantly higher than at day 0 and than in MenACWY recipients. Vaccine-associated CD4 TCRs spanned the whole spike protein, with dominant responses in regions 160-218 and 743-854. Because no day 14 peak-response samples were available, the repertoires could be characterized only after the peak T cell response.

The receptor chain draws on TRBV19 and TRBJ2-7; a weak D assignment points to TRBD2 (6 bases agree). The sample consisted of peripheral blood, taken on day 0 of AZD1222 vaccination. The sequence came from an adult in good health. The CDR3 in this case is CASASLGGKAYEQYF. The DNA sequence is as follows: TGTGCCAGCGCTAGCTTGGGCGGGAAGGCCTACGAGCAGTACTTC.